The 13 T cell receptor beta chains below come from one sample, sequenced in a study of long-term antiretroviral therapy in people with HIV. Researchers report immunoSEQ v3.0 was run at survey level. TCRdb's copy holds only in-frame clones and misses some; the assay was immunoSEQ multiplex PCR. The sample holds approximately 17,000 clones, over 70% seen once. The input for sequencing was unsorted PBMCs, taken less than 1.3 years before starting antiretroviral therapy. These receptors came from a man under 40 with HIV.

The genes are TRBV6-1 and TRBJ1-3; no firm D call. The CDR3 has 13 amino acids. Germline assignment: CDR1 MNHNS and CDR2 SASEGT. Trimming pared 6 bases from V and 3 bases from J, leaving 9 bases between. The chain's CDR3 is CASRKVIGNTIYF. CDR3 sequence (DNA): TGTGCCAGCAGGAAGGTTATTGGAAACACCATATATTTT.

The genes are TRBV11-2 and TRBJ2-5; perhaps TRBD2 as D (5 bases). The V end lost 3 bases, the J end lost 3 bases, and 14 bases lay between the germline ends. Germline V gene sequence: CDR1 SGHAT, CDR2 FQNNGV. The CDR3 consists of 15 residues. The CDR3 DNA reads TGTGCCAGCAGCTTGATAAGAGCTAGCAAAGAGACCCAGTACTTC. Translation: CASSLIRASKETQYF.

This clone turned up a few times. V is TRBV28 and J is TRBJ2-7; tentatively, D is TRBD2 (7 bases). This CDR3 spans 14 amino acids. Germline V gene lookup returns CDR1 MDHEN and CDR2 SYDVKM. V dropped 3 bases and J dropped 6 bases, with 15 bases sitting between them. The CDR3 region is CASSLGGLVSEQYF. CDR3 sequence (DNA): TGTGCCAGCAGTTTGGGGGGGCTTGTTTCCGAGCAGTACTTC. Complete variable domain (other parts from reference TRBV28 and TRBJ2-7): DVKVTQSSRYLVKRTGEKVFLECVQDMDHENMFWYRQDPGLGLRLIYFSYDVKMKEKGDIPEGYSVSREKKERFSLILESASTNQTSMYLCASSLGGLVSEQYFGPGTRLTVT.

The V gene is TRBV11-2, the J gene TRBJ2-7, with 7 bases lining up with TRBD2. The CDR3 spans 14 residues. V was clipped by 5 bases and J by 6 bases; unmatched bases: 10. Germline V gives CDR1 SGHAT, CDR2 FQNNGV. The CDR3 here is CASSRLAELVEQYF. The CDR3 nucleotides read TGTGCCAGCAGCAGACTAGCCGAGCTCGTCGAGCAGTACTTC.

The gene calls are TRBV27 and TRBJ2-7; D gene ambiguous. V was pared by 0 bases and J by 6 bases, with 9 bases between. Germline assignment: CDR1 MNHEY and CDR2 SMNVEV (reference sequence). The CDR3 sequence is 13 residues long. The CDR3 sequence is CASSLSKGLEQYF. The CDR3 nucleotides are TGTGCCAGCAGTTTATCGAAGGGTCTCGAGCAGTACTTC.

The gene calls are TRBV18 and TRBJ2-7; no definite D call. This CDR3 has 14 amino acids. V was shortened by 3 bases and J by 3 bases, with 12 bases between the two germline ends. Germline V gene sequence: CDR1 KGHSH, CDR2 LQKENI. CDR3 residues: CASSPAPSLYEQYF. The CDR3 DNA is TGTGCCAGCTCACCGGCGCCTTCCCTCTACGAGCAGTACTTC.

The rearrangement joins TRBV28 to TRBJ2-7, with D perhaps TRBD1 (5 bases). Trimming left V 10 bases short and J 0 bases short, with 16 bases between. From germline, CDR1 is MDHEN and CDR2 SYDVKM. The length of the CDR3 is 14 residues. This CDR3 reads CATAQGTLSYEQYF. CDR3 bases: TGTGCCACTGCCCAGGGAACACTCTCCTACGAGCAGTACTTC.

The gene calls are TRBV7-9 and TRBJ1-1; possible D gene TRBD1, 5 bases. V lost 3 bases and J lost 1, with 6 bases in between. CDR3 size: 13 residues. Germline assignment: CDR1 SEHNR and CDR2 FQNEAQ (reference sequence). The CDR3 nucleotides are TGTGCCAGCAGCTTTGGGGGGAACACTGAAGCTTTCTTT. It codes for CASSFGGNTEAFF.

The chain couples TRBV7-9 to TRBJ2-2, with no clear D. Germline values: CDR1 SEHNR, CDR2 FQNEAQ (reference sequence). The CDR3 loop spans 14 amino acids. Trimming took off 0 bases at V and 7 bases at J, with 9 bases between the two ends. The CDR3 coding sequence is TGTGCCAGCAGCTTAGCTAGCTCTGGCGGGGAGCTGTTTTTT. Amino acids: CASSLASSGGELFF.

The sample holds one count of this clone. The V and J genes are TRBV25-1 and TRBJ1-5; TRBD1 matches 7 bases. With 3 bases clipped from V and 3 bases from J, the junction kept 5 bases outside the gene matches. The V gene's germline CDR1 is MGHDK and CDR2 SYGVNS. CDR3 length equals 15 residues. The CDR3 loop is CASSEGQLINQPQHF. CDR3 DNA: TGTGCCAGCAGTGAGGGACAGCTAATCAATCAGCCCCAGCATTTT.

The chain carries TRBV6-5 and TRBJ1-2; unclear D gene. Trimming removed 0 bases at V and 6 bases at J, with 8 bases between. Germline lookup yields CDR1 MNHEY and CDR2 SVGAGI. This CDR3 is built from 13 residues. CDR3 protein: CASSYSSDHGYTF. The CDR3 DNA follows: TGTGCCAGCAGTTACTCGTCCGATCATGGCTACACCTTC.

This clone was counted once. The chain uses TRBV6-6 and TRBJ1-1; no firm D call. Trimming shortened V by 4 bases and J by 6 bases, and 15 bases separated the two germline ends. The CDR3 runs to 14 residues. Per the germline V gene, CDR1 is MNHNY and CDR2 is SVGAGI (reference sequence). The CDR3 coding sequence is TGTGCCAGCAGTTTCAGGCGGACCCCGGCTGAAGCTTTCTTT. Translation: CASSFRRTPAEAFF.

The chain is built from TRBV7-6 and TRBJ1-2; a possible D gene is TRBD1 (6 bases). The CDR3 contains 13 residues. Trimming stripped 5 bases from V and 6 bases from J, with 13 bases between. CDR1 is SGHVS and CDR2 is FNYEAQ in the germline V gene. CDR3 residues: CASSPHTGNGYTF. The CDR3 coding sequence is TGTGCCAGCAGCCCCCATACAGGGAATGGCTACACCTTC.